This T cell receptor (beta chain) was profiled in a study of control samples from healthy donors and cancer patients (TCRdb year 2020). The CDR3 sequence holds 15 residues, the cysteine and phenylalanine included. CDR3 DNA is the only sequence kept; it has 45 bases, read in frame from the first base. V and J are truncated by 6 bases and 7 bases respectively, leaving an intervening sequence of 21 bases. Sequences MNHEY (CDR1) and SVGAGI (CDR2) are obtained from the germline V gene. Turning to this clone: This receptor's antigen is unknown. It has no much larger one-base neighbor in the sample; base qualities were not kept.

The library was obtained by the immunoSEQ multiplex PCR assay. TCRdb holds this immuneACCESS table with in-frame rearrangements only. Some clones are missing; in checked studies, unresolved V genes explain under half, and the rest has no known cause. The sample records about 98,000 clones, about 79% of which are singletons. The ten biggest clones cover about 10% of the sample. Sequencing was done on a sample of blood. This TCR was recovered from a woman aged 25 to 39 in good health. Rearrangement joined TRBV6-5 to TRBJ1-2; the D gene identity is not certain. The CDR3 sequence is CASRSNEELLLGYTF. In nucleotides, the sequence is TGTGCCAGCAGATCCAACGAGGAGCTTTTACTTGGCTACACCTTC.